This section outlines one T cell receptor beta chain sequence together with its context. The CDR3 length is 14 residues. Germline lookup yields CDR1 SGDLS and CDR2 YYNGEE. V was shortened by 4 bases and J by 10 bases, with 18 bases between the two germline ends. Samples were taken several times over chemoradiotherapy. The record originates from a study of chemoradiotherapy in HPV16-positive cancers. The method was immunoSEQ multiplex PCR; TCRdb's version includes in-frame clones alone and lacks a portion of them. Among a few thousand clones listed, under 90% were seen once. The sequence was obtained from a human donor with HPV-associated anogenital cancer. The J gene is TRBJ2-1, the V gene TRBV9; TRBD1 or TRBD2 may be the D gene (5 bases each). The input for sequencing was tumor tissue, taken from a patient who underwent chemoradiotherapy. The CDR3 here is CASSSGSRGTEQFF. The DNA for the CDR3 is TGTGCCAGCAGCTCGGGGAGTCGGGGCACCGAGCAGTTCTTC.